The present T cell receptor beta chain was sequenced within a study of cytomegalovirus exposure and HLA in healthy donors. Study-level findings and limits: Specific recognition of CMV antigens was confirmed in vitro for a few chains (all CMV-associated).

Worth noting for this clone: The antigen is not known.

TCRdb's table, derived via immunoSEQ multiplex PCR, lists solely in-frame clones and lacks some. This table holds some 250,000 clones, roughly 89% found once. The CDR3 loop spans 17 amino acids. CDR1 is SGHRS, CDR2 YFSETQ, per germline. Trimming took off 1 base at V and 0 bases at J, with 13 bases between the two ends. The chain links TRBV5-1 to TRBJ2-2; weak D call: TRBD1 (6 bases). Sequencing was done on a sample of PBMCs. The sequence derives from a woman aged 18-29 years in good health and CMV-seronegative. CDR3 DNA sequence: TGCGCCAGCAGCTTGAAGACGGACAGCCCGAACACCGGGGAGCTGTTTTTT. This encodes CASSLKTDSPNTGELFF.